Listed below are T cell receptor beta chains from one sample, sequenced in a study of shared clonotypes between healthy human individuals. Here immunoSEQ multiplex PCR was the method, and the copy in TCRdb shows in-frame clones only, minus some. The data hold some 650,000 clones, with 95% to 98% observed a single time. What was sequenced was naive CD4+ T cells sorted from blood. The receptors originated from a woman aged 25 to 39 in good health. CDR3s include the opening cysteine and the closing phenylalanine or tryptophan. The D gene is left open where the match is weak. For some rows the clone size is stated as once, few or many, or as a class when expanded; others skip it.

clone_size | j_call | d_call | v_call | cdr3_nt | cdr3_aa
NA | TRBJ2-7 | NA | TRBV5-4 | TGTGCCAGCAGCTTGGACCCAGCCTACGAGCAGTACTTC | CASSLDPAYEQYF
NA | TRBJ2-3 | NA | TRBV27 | TGTGCCAGCAGGGCCCGGGATACGCAGTATTTT | CASRARDTQYF
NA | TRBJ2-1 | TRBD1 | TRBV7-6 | TGTGCCAGCAGCCCCAACAGGGGTTATGAGCAGTTCTTC | CASSPNRGYEQFF
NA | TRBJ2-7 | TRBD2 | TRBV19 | TGTGCCAGTAGTATTAGGGGTAGCGGGAGGTCCTACGAGCAGTACTTC | CASSIRGSGRSYEQYF
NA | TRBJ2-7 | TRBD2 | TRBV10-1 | TGCGCCAGCAGTGAGGGACTAGCGGACTCCTACGAGCAGTACTTC | CASSEGLADSYEQYF
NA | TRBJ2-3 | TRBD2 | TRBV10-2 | TGCGCCAGCAGACCGGGACTAGCGGGCACAGATACGCAGTATTTT | CASRPGLAGTDTQYF
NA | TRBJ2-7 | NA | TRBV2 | TGTGCCACCGCGGGCAACTCCTACGAGCAGTACTTC | CATAGNSYEQYF
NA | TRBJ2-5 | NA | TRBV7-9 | TGTGCCAGCAGCTCCGTGGGGACCCAGTACTTC | CASSSVGTQYF
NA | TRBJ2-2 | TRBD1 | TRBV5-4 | TGTGCCAGCAGCCCCAGACAGGGGGCCGGGGAGCTGTTTTTT | CASSPRQGAGELFF
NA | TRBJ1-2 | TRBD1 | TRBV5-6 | TGTGCCAGCAGCTTGGGCACAGGGGGCGGCGTTGGCTACACCTTC | CASSLGTGGGVGYTF
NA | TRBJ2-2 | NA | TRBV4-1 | TGCGCCAGCAGCCAAGCACTCGGGGTCGCCACCGGGGAGCTGTTTTTT | CASSQALGVATGELFF
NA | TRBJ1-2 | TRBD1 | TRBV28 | TGTGCCAGCAGCACGCCGAACAGGGGCTATGGCTACACCTTC | CASSTPNRGYGYTF
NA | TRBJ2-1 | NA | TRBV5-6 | TGTGCCAGCAGTCAACTTGATTCCCCCTACAATGAGCAGTTCTTC | CASSQLDSPYNEQFF
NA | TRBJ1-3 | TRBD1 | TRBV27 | TGTGCCAGCAAACCAACAGGGGCTGGAAACACCATATATTTT | CASKPTGAGNTIYF
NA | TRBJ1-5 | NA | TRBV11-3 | TGTGCCAGCAGCTTATCCCCGGTCGGGGTTCAGCCCCAGCATTTT | CASSLSPVGVQPQHF
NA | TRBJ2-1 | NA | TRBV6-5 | TGTGCCAGCACCCAGGGCAATGAGCAGTTCTTC | CASTQGNEQFF
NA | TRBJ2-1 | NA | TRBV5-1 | TGCGCCAGCAGCTTGGGTCTAGCGCCCTCCAATGAGCAGTTCTTC | CASSLGLAPSNEQFF
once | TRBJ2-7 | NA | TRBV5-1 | TGCGCCAGCAGCTTGGGTAACCACCTTGACGAGCAGTACTTC | CASSLGNHLDEQYF
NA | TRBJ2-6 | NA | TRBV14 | TGTGCCAGCAGCCAAGACCTTCCCTCTGGGGCCAACGTCCTGACTTTC | CASSQDLPSGANVLTF
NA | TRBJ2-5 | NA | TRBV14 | TGTGCCAGCAGCCATGCCGAAAGAGGAGAGACCCAGTACTTC | CASSHAERGETQYF
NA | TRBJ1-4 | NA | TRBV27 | TGTGCCAGCAGTTTTACACGGGGGGCTGGGGAAAAACTGTTTTTT | CASSFTRGAGEKLFF
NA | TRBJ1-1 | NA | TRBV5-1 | TGCGCCAGCAGCGTACGGACCTCAGGGACTGAAGCTTTCTTT | CASSVRTSGTEAFF